This T cell receptor (beta chain) was sequenced during a study of OX40 agonist ivuxolimab in advanced cancers. Whole-study context: Prior therapy, whether anti-PD-1, anti-PD-L1 or anti-CTLA-4, was allowed, and roughly 41% had some.

Generated by immunoSEQ multiplex PCR, the TCRdb table keeps only in-frame clones and is missing some. Of some 95,000 clones listed, approximately 85% are singletons. Whole-study findings and limits: The authors also found low normalized T-cell clonal expansion in some nonresponders.

Enrollment shut out patients with autoimmune disease history or systemic immunosuppression. As concerns this clone: What it binds is not known.

The CDR3 has 14 residues. In germline, CDR1 is SEHNR, CDR2 FQNEAQ (reference sequence). V was cut by 1 base and J by 3 bases, with 10 bases left in between. The specimen comprised CD4+ or CD8+ T cells sorted from blood, sampled in a trial of the OX40 agonist ivuxolimab. The chain uses TRBV7-9 and TRBJ2-7, with D possibly matching TRBD2 (5 bases). The receptor was derived from an adult with an advanced solid tumor such as melanoma, head and neck, liver or kidney cancer. CDR3 in DNA: TGTGCCAGCAGCTTAGTGGGTGAGGGCTACGAGCAGTACTTC. Translating it yields CASSLVGEGYEQYF.